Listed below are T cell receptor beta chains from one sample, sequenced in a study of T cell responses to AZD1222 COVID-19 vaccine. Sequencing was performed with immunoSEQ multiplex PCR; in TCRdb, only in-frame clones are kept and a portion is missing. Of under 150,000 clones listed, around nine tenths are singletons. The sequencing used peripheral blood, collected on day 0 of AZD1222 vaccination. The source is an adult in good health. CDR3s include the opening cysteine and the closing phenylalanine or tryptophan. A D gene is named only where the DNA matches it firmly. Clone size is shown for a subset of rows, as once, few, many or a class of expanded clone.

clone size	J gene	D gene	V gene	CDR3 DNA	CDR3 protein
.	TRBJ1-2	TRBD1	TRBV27	TGTGCCAGCAGTCGGAGACAGGGGGAGGGCTATGGCTACACCTTC	CASSRRQGEGYGYTF
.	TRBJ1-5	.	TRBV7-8	TGTGCCAGCAGCAAGGGGGTGGCGGTGGAGAGCAATCAGCCCCAGCATTTT	CASSKGVAVESNQPQHF
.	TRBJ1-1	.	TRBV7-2	TGTGCCAGCAGCTTATGGATTTCGGCGAACACTGAAGCTTTCTTT	CASSLWISANTEAFF
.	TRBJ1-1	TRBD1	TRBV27	TGTGCCAGCAGTACCCGGACAGGGAAGGACACTGAAGCTTTCTTT	CASSTRTGKDTEAFF
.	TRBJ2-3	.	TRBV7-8	TGTGCCAGCAACCGTGAAGTAGGGAGCACAGATACGCAGTATTTT	CASNREVGSTDTQYF
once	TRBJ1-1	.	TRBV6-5	TGTGCCAGCAGTTACTTTGGAGCTATGAACACTGAAGCTTTCTTT	CASSYFGAMNTEAFF
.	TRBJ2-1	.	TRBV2	TGTGCCAGCAGTGCGGAATCCTACAATGAGCAGTTCTTC	CASSAESYNEQFF
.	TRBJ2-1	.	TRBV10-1	TGCGCCAGCAGTCAAAGCGTTCTAGGCGATGAGCAGTTCTTC	CASSQSVLGDEQFF
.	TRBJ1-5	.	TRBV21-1	TGTGCCAGCAGCAGGAACAGATTAAAAGATCAGCCCCAGCATTTT	CASSRNRLKDQPQHF
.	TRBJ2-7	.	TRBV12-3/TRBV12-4	TGTGCCAGCAGTTTTAGCCGCGCCTACGAGCAGTACTTC	CASSFSRAYEQYF
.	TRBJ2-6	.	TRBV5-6	TGTGCCAGCAGCTTGGTGGGGGCAGGTGGGGCCAACGTCCTGACTTTC	CASSLVGAGGANVLTF
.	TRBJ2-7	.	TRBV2	TGTGCCAGCAGTGAGCGGGACTACGAGCAGTACTTC	CASSERDYEQYF
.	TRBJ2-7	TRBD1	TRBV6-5	TGTGCCAGCAGTTACGCCGGGACAGGGTCCTACGAGCAGTACTTC	CASSYAGTGSYEQYF
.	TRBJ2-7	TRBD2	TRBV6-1	TGTGCCAGCAGTGACCGTTTCGGAAGCGGGAACCGCGAGCAGTACTTC	CASSDRFGSGNREQYF
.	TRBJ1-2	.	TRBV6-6	TGTGCCAGCAACAGGAACTATGGCTACACCTTC	CASNRNYGYTF
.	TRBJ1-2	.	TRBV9	TGTGCCAGCAGCGTAACTCCGGGACAAAACTATGGCTACACCTTC	CASSVTPGQNYGYTF
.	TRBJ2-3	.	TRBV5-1	TGCGCCAGCAGCTCCAGGGACCCCACAGATACGCAGTATTTT	CASSSRDPTDTQYF